Presented here are 5 T cell receptor beta chains from one specimen sequenced in a study of human T cells and chemical hapten exposure. TCRdb re-called the RACE reads through MiXCR, storing one row per CDR3 protein. The sample yields about 82,000 distinct CDR3 sequences, approximately 12% seen once. Time point defined: patch test 3, about 24 weeks after DPC sensitization. Treatment in this sample: therapeutic diphenylcyclopropenone sensitization with weekly scalp DPC. Material: whole blood, obtained in connection with sensitization to the hapten diphenylcyclopropenone (DPC). The origin of the receptors is a woman in her forties or fifties with alopecia areata. Some clones in this sample may be carry-over from other donors' samples.

This clonotype was seen repeatedly, ten times or more. The chain joins TRBV20-1 to TRBJ2-1; 15 nucleotides agree with TRBD2. CDR3 length equals 16 residues. The V gene end was trimmed by 3 bases and the J gene end by 5 bases; junction bases not matched to a gene: 5. Germline CDR1 and CDR2: DFQATT and SNEGSKA (reference sequence). CDR3 coding DNA: TGCAGTGCTAGTTATGGACTAGCGGGAGGGGACAATGAGCAGTTCTTC. Translated, it gives CSASYGLAGGDNEQFF.

This clonotype was seen only a few times. V and J are TRBV12-3 or TRBV12-4 and TRBJ2-5; tentatively, D is TRBD1 (6 bases). The CDR3 sequence is 15 residues long. Trimming removed 3 bases at V and 4 bases at J, with 15 bases between. Here the CDR3 DNA reads TGTGCCAGCAGTTTTAGACAGGTTCTCCGAGAGACCCAGTACTTC. The encoded protein is CASSFRQVLRETQYF.

There are a few counts of this clonotype. The J gene is TRBJ2-5, the V gene TRBV7-9; D assignment may be TRBD1 or TRBD2 (5 bases each). CDR1 is SEHNR, CDR2 FQNEAQ, per germline (reference sequence). V was shortened by 11 bases and J by 7 bases, with 20 bases between the two germline ends. The CDR3 runs to 13 residues. CDR3 coding DNA: TGTGCCGGATCTCCCCAGGGAGCGAGGACCCAGTACTTC. It yields the protein CAGSPQGARTQYF.

The genes are TRBV9 and TRBJ2-1, with no clear D. The CDR3 is made up of 11 amino acids. Germline CDR1 and CDR2: SGDLS and YYNGEE. V dropped 4 bases and J dropped 9 bases, with 8 bases sitting between them. This CDR3 is CASSLEFEQFF. The CDR3 DNA sequence: TGTGCCAGCAGCTTAGAGTTTGAGCAGTTCTTC.

As DNA, the CDR3 is TGTGCCAGCAGTTTAACGTCTTATGGGGAGACCCAGTACTTC. This codes for CASSLTSYGETQYF. V is TRBV12-3 or TRBV12-4 and J is TRBJ2-5; unclear D gene. CDR3 length: 14 amino acids. The germline V and J ends were trimmed by 2 bases and 5 bases, with 12 bases remaining between them.